These T cell receptor beta chains were read from a single sample in a study of T cell changes during pregnancy in multiple sclerosis. Sequencing used immunoSEQ multiplex PCR; TCRdb keeps in-frame clones, though not all of them. The table records some 60,000 clones, 93% of them present only once. The source was peripheral blood, collected after pregnancy. The receptors stem from a female donor with multiple sclerosis, enrolled in a pregnancy study. CDR3s include the opening cysteine and the closing phenylalanine or tryptophan. Fields, in order: V gene, D gene, clone size, J gene, CDR3 protein, CDR3 DNA. The D gene is left open where the match is weak. Clone size is shown for a subset of rows, as once, few, many or a class of expanded clone.

v_gene: TRBV27
d_gene: TRBD1
abundance: .
j_gene: TRBJ1-1
CDR3aa: CASSFSPGGWTEAFF
CDR3nt: TGTGCCAGCAGTTTCTCCCCAGGGGGGTGGACTGAAGCTTTCTTT

v_gene: TRBV5-1
d_gene: .
abundance: .
j_gene: TRBJ2-2
CDR3aa: CASSAYHTGELFF
CDR3nt: TGCGCCAGCAGCGCCTATCACACCGGGGAGCTGTTTTTT

v_gene: TRBV27
d_gene: .
abundance: .
j_gene: TRBJ1-1
CDR3aa: CASSLWAGNTEAFF
CDR3nt: TGTGCCAGCAGTTTATGGGCAGGGAACACTGAAGCTTTCTTT

v_gene: TRBV4-3
d_gene: .
abundance: .
j_gene: TRBJ2-6
CDR3aa: CASSHMRSGGRNSGANVLTF
CDR3nt: TGCGCCAGCAGCCACATGAGGAGTGGGGGCAGGAACTCTGGGGCCAACGTCCTGACTTTC

v_gene: TRBV19
d_gene: .
abundance: .
j_gene: TRBJ1-5
CDR3aa: CASSIGGRGQPQHF
CDR3nt: TGTGCCAGTAGTATAGGGGGAAGGGGGCAGCCCCAGCATTTT

v_gene: TRBV27
d_gene: .
abundance: .
j_gene: TRBJ1-2
CDR3aa: CASSRRQPNYGYTF
CDR3nt: TGTGCCAGCAGTCGTAGACAGCCTAACTATGGCTACACCTTC

v_gene: TRBV7-9
d_gene: .
abundance: .
j_gene: TRBJ2-1
CDR3aa: CASSGWKSSYNEQFF
CDR3nt: TGTGCCAGCTCAGGTTGGAAGAGCTCCTACAATGAGCAGTTCTTC

v_gene: TRBV6-1
d_gene: .
abundance: .
j_gene: TRBJ2-7
CDR3aa: CASSLLLAENYEQYF
CDR3nt: TGTGCCAGCAGTCTACTCTTAGCGGAAAACTACGAGCAGTACTTC

v_gene: TRBV29-1
d_gene: .
abundance: .
j_gene: TRBJ1-1
CDR3aa: CSVRQNTEAFF
CDR3nt: TGCAGCGTACGACAGAACACTGAAGCTTTCTTT

v_gene: TRBV4-1
d_gene: .
abundance: .
j_gene: TRBJ2-1
CDR3aa: CASSQGGKQFF
CDR3nt: TGCGCCAGCAGCCAGGGCGGGAAGCAGTTCTTC

v_gene: TRBV9
d_gene: TRBD1
abundance: .
j_gene: TRBJ2-3
CDR3aa: CASSPGGRATDTQYF
CDR3nt: TGTGCCAGCAGCCCAGGGGGCAGGGCCACAGATACGCAGTATTTT

v_gene: TRBV4-3
d_gene: .
abundance: .
j_gene: TRBJ2-3
CDR3aa: CASSLISQGDTQYF
CDR3nt: TGCGCCAGCAGCCTAATAAGTCAGGGAGATACGCAGTATTTT

v_gene: TRBV5-1
d_gene: .
abundance: .
j_gene: TRBJ1-4
CDR3aa: CASSRGGSSTNEKLFF
CDR3nt: TGCGCCAGCAGCAGGGGTGGCAGCTCAACTAATGAAAAACTGTTTTTT

v_gene: TRBV7-8
d_gene: TRBD1
abundance: .
j_gene: TRBJ2-2
CDR3aa: CASSLTGAYTGELFF
CDR3nt: TGTGCCAGCAGCCTCACAGGGGCTTACACCGGGGAGCTGTTTTTT

v_gene: TRBV5-1
d_gene: .
abundance: .
j_gene: TRBJ1-2
CDR3aa: CASSFRGGTGYTF
CDR3nt: TGCGCCAGCAGCTTCAGGGGAGGGACTGGCTACACCTTC

v_gene: TRBV6-1
d_gene: .
abundance: once
j_gene: TRBJ2-7
CDR3aa: CASSEIVTNEQYF
CDR3nt: TGTGCCAGCAGTGAAATAGTTACCAACGAGCAGTACTTC

v_gene: TRBV7-3
d_gene: .
abundance: .
j_gene: TRBJ1-1
CDR3aa: CASSAGLNTEAFF
CDR3nt: TGTGCCAGCAGCGCGGGACTGAACACTGAAGCTTTCTTT

v_gene: TRBV27
d_gene: .
abundance: .
j_gene: TRBJ1-1
CDR3aa: CASSLSMNTEAFF
CDR3nt: TGTGCCAGCAGTTTAAGCATGAACACTGAAGCTTTCTTT

v_gene: TRBV19
d_gene: TRBD2
abundance: .
j_gene: TRBJ2-1
CDR3aa: CASSIPSGTANNEQFF
CDR3nt: TGTGCCAGTAGTATACCCAGCGGGACTGCCAACAATGAGCAGTTCTTC

v_gene: TRBV11-2
d_gene: .
abundance: .
j_gene: TRBJ1-1
CDR3aa: CASSSLQGSTEAFF
CDR3nt: TGTGCCAGCAGCTCTCTACAGGGAAGCACTGAAGCTTTCTTT

v_gene: TRBV19
d_gene: .
abundance: .
j_gene: TRBJ2-1
CDR3aa: CASSMAQDYNEQFF
CDR3nt: TGTGCCAGTAGTATGGCCCAGGATTACAATGAGCAGTTCTTC

v_gene: TRBV6-6
d_gene: TRBD1
abundance: .
j_gene: TRBJ2-5
CDR3aa: CASNPGQLQETQYF
CDR3nt: TGTGCCAGCAATCCGGGACAGTTACAAGAGACCCAGTACTTC

v_gene: TRBV25-1
d_gene: TRBD2
abundance: .
j_gene: TRBJ2-2
CDR3aa: CASSQFSGMGGGLFF
CDR3nt: TGTGCCAGCAGTCAATTTAGCGGGATGGGCGGGGGGCTGTTTTTT

v_gene: TRBV30
d_gene: .
abundance: once
j_gene: TRBJ2-1
CDR3aa: CAWRRDSTGTISNEQFF
CDR3nt: TGTGCCTGGAGGAGGGACTCGACAGGGACGATTAGTAATGAGCAGTTCTTC

v_gene: TRBV5-8
d_gene: TRBD2
abundance: .
j_gene: TRBJ2-5
CDR3aa: CASSSTVAGGGKTQYF
CDR3nt: TGTGCCAGCAGCTCTACCGTTGCGGGAGGAGGGAAGACCCAGTACTTC

v_gene: TRBV29-1
d_gene: .
abundance: .
j_gene: TRBJ1-1
CDR3aa: CSVLGMGAGTEAFF
CDR3nt: TGCAGCGTCCTTGGCATGGGGGCCGGGACTGAAGCTTTCTTT

v_gene: TRBV7-6
d_gene: .
abundance: .
j_gene: TRBJ2-3
CDR3aa: CASSLYGSSDTDTQYF
CDR3nt: TGTGCCAGCAGCTTATATGGTTCCAGCGACACAGATACGCAGTATTTT

v_gene: TRBV4-2
d_gene: .
abundance: .
j_gene: TRBJ2-2
CDR3aa: CASSQDNRGVANTGELFF
CDR3nt: TGTGCCAGCAGCCAAGATAATCGAGGCGTCGCGAACACCGGGGAGCTGTTTTTT

v_gene: TRBV7-3
d_gene: TRBD2
abundance: .
j_gene: TRBJ2-5
CDR3aa: CASSLGLAAQETQYF
CDR3nt: TGTGCCAGCAGCCTAGGACTAGCGGCCCAAGAGACCCAGTACTTC

v_gene: TRBV29-1
d_gene: TRBD1
abundance: .
j_gene: TRBJ1-1
CDR3aa: CSVGPGQGPNAEAFF
CDR3nt: TGCAGCGTTGGACCGGGACAGGGTCCTAACGCTGAAGCTTTCTTT

v_gene: TRBV29-1
d_gene: TRBD1
abundance: few
j_gene: TRBJ2-7
CDR3aa: CSVGDSVTYEQYF
CDR3nt: TGCAGCGTTGGGGACAGCGTTACCTACGAGCAGTACTTC

v_gene: TRBV18
d_gene: .
abundance: .
j_gene: TRBJ2-4
CDR3aa: CASSPLAEAKNIQYF
CDR3nt: TGTGCCAGCTCACCACTCGCCGAGGCCAAAAACATTCAGTACTTC

v_gene: TRBV15
d_gene: .
abundance: .
j_gene: TRBJ2-7
CDR3aa: CATSNSDYYEQYF
CDR3nt: TGTGCCACCAGCAATTCCGACTATTACGAGCAGTACTTC

v_gene: TRBV14
d_gene: .
abundance: many
j_gene: TRBJ2-1
CDR3aa: CASSHLRNEQFF
CDR3nt: TGTGCCAGCAGCCATCTGAGGAATGAGCAGTTCTTC

v_gene: TRBV28
d_gene: .
abundance: .
j_gene: TRBJ2-7
CDR3aa: CASRGVGGIHEQYF
CDR3nt: TGTGCCAGCAGGGGTGTGGGCGGGATACACGAGCAGTACTTC

v_gene: TRBV4-1
d_gene: TRBD2
abundance: .
j_gene: TRBJ2-1
CDR3aa: CASSQEGGGLAGGYEQFF
CDR3nt: TGCGCCAGCAGCCAAGAAGGTGGGGGACTAGCGGGAGGGTATGAGCAGTTCTTC

v_gene: TRBV11-2
d_gene: .
abundance: .
j_gene: TRBJ1-1
CDR3aa: CASSFKAQAFF
CDR3nt: TGTGCCAGCAGCTTTAAAGCACAGGCTTTCTTT

v_gene: TRBV28
d_gene: .
abundance: .
j_gene: TRBJ2-7
CDR3aa: CASSLVNQVRNYEQYF
CDR3nt: TGTGCCAGCAGTTTAGTGAATCAGGTTCGAAACTACGAGCAGTACTTC

v_gene: TRBV11-2
d_gene: .
abundance: .
j_gene: TRBJ2-1
CDR3aa: CASSLFEENEQFF
CDR3nt: TGTGCCAGCAGCTTATTCGAGGAAAATGAGCAGTTCTTC

v_gene: TRBV7-2
d_gene: TRBD1
abundance: .
j_gene: TRBJ1-2
CDR3aa: CASSYTGTGSSYGYTF
CDR3nt: TGTGCCAGCAGCTATACCGGGACAGGGTCGTCCTATGGCTACACCTTC

v_gene: TRBV7-9
d_gene: TRBD2
abundance: .
j_gene: TRBJ2-1
CDR3aa: CASRTSGSYNEQFF
CDR3nt: TGTGCCAGCAGGACTAGCGGCTCCTACAATGAGCAGTTCTTC

v_gene: TRBV19
d_gene: TRBD1
abundance: .
j_gene: TRBJ2-3
CDR3aa: CASSMTGLEDTQYF
CDR3nt: TGTGCCAGTAGTATGACAGGGCTGGAAGATACGCAGTATTTT

v_gene: TRBV5-8
d_gene: TRBD2
abundance: .
j_gene: TRBJ2-3
CDR3aa: CASSRTSGSRDTQYF
CDR3nt: TGTGCCAGCAGTCGTACTAGCGGGAGTCGGGATACGCAGTATTTT

v_gene: TRBV15
d_gene: TRBD1
abundance: medium-sized
j_gene: TRBJ2-2
CDR3aa: CATSEGQGDTGELFF
CDR3nt: TGTGCCACCAGCGAGGGACAGGGTGACACCGGGGAGCTGTTTTTT

v_gene: TRBV6-5
d_gene: .
abundance: .
j_gene: TRBJ1-1
CDR3aa: CASSYARGWTEAFF
CDR3nt: TGTGCCAGCAGTTACGCCAGGGGTTGGACTGAAGCTTTCTTT

v_gene: TRBV11-2
d_gene: .
abundance: .
j_gene: TRBJ2-7
CDR3aa: CASSPLSIAEQYF
CDR3nt: TGTGCCAGCAGCCCACTAAGTATCGCCGAGCAGTACTTC

v_gene: TRBV10-3
d_gene: TRBD2
abundance: .
j_gene: TRBJ2-3
CDR3aa: CAVRTSGRGDTQYF
CDR3nt: TGTGCCGTACGGACTAGCGGGAGGGGAGATACGCAGTATTTT

v_gene: TRBV7-9
d_gene: TRBD2
abundance: once
j_gene: TRBJ2-3
CDR3aa: CASWLAGVTDTQYF
CDR3nt: TGTGCCAGCTGGTTAGCGGGAGTTACAGATACGCAGTATTTT

v_gene: TRBV19
d_gene: .
abundance: .
j_gene: TRBJ2-5
CDR3aa: CASTMVWGSQETQYF
CDR3nt: TGTGCCAGTACCATGGTATGGGGCTCACAAGAGACCCAGTACTTC

v_gene: TRBV6-4
d_gene: TRBD1
abundance: .
j_gene: TRBJ1-2
CDR3aa: CASGDRVPCYGYTF
CDR3nt: TGTGCCAGCGGGGACAGAGTTCCGTGCTATGGCTACACCTTC

v_gene: TRBV10-3
d_gene: .
abundance: .
j_gene: TRBJ1-2
CDR3aa: CAISESLGGNYGYTF
CDR3nt: TGTGCCATCAGTGAGAGTTTAGGGGGAAACTATGGCTACACCTTC

v_gene: TRBV4-3
d_gene: .
abundance: .
j_gene: TRBJ2-5
CDR3aa: CASSRDTLQETQYF
CDR3nt: TGCGCCAGCAGCCGGGACACCCTCCAAGAGACCCAGTACTTC

v_gene: TRBV18
d_gene: .
abundance: .
j_gene: TRBJ1-1
CDR3aa: CASSPQGLTEAFF
CDR3nt: TGTGCCAGCTCACCACAGGGGCTGACTGAAGCTTTCTTT